The sequence of this T cell receptor beta chain was determined in a study of identical twins. TCRdb analysed the 5' RACE reads with MiXCR anew, one entry per CDR3 protein. The sample carries 750,000 to 950,000 distinct CDR3 sequences, more than 9% recorded once. CDR3 length equals 16 residues. V was pared by 6 bases and J by 0 bases, with 18 bases between. Germline CDR1 is KGHSH and CDR2 is LQKENI. This clonotype occurred a few times. The same data also went into a second study, on yellow fever vaccine responses in identical twins. That paper adds: Reportedly, twins showed a vaccine T cell response that looked partly convergent and partly personalized.

The material sequenced was PBMCs. This receptor was taken from a woman between 18 and 30 years old in good health. This chain joins TRBV18 and TRBJ2-7, with D perhaps TRBD2 (5 bases). CDR3 sequence (DNA): TGTGCCAGCTCCCCCACGGGGTCCTCTATCTCCTACGAGCAGTACGTC. Translation gives CASSPTGSSISYEQYV.